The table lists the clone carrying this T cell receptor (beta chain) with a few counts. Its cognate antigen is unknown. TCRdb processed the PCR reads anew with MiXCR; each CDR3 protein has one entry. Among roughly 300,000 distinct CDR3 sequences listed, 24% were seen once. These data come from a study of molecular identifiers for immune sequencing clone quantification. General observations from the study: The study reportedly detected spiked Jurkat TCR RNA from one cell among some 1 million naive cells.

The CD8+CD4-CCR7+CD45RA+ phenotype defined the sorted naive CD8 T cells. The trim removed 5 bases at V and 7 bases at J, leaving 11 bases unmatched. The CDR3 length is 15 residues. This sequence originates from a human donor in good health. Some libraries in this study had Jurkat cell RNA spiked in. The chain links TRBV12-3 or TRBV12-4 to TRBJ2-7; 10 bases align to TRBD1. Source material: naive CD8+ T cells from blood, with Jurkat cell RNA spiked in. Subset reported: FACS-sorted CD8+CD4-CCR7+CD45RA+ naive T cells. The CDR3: CASSQGQGSLGEQYF. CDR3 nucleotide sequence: TGTGCCAGCAGTCAGGGACAGGGGTCCCTTGGGGAGCAGTACTTC.